Listed here are 32 T cell receptor beta chains from one sample, sequenced in a study of blood T cell repertoires in COVID-19. Sequencing was performed with immunoSEQ multiplex PCR; in TCRdb, only in-frame clones are kept and a portion is missing. The table includes about 490,000 clones, approximately 83% detected once. The sample consisted of peripheral blood. These receptors all come from a human donor in a cohort sampled during active COVID-19.

The rearrangement joins TRBV28 to TRBJ1-1, with 7 positions matching TRBD1. Germline V gives CDR1 MDHEN, CDR2 SYDVKM. V dropped 5 bases and J dropped 5; count of bases not matched to a gene: 8. The CDR3 runs to 14 residues. CDR3 sequence: CASSLRQGRTEAFF. The CDR3 DNA reads as TGTGCCAGCAGTCTCCGACAGGGAAGGACTGAAGCTTTCTTT.

The genes are TRBV20-1 and TRBJ2-2; 9 bases agree with TRBD2. The CDR3 is 15 amino acids. In germline, CDR1 is DFQATT, CDR2 SNEGSKA (reference sequence). J gave up 4 bases and V 3 bases, and 6 bases lay outside the gene matches. The CDR3 protein is CSASLAGRTTGELFF. The CDR3 DNA sequence: TGCAGTGCTAGTCTAGCGGGAAGAACCACCGGGGAGCTGTTTTTT.

The chain carries TRBV18 and TRBJ1-2; 8 bases align to TRBD1. The junction had 6 bases not matched to a gene; V was cut back by 5 bases and J by 4 bases. Looked up from germline, CDR1 is KGHSH and CDR2 is LQKENI. There are 14 residues in the CDR3. The DNA for the CDR3 is TGTGCCAGCTCAGCGACAGGGGACGCCTATGGCTACACCTTC. Its translation is CASSATGDAYGYTF. The variable domain in full, completed from reference TRBV18 and TRBJ1-2, reads NAGVMQNPRHLVRRRGQEARLRCSPMKGHSHVYWYRQLPEEGLKFMVYLQKENIIDESGMPKERFSAEFPKEGPSILRIQQVVRGDSAAYFCASSATGDAYGYTFGSGTRLTVV.

V and J are TRBV12-3 or TRBV12-4 and TRBJ1-5; no clear D gene. V shed 3 bases and J shed 7 bases, with 10 bases lying between them. This CDR3 is built from 13 residues. The CDR3 nucleotides are TGTGCCAGCAGTTTTGCCGAGAGGCAGCCCCAGCATTTT. Translation: CASSFAERQPQHF.

J is TRBJ1-1 and V is TRBV25-1; 9 bases are shared with TRBD1. V was pared by 6 bases and J by 4 bases, with 6 bases of the junction left unmatched. Germline loops: CDR1 MGHDK, CDR2 SYGVNS. The CDR3 has 14 residues. CDR3 in amino acids: CASSGTGIITEAFF. The CDR3 DNA follows: TGTGCCAGCAGCGGGACAGGGATTATCACTGAAGCTTTCTTT.

This chain joins TRBV6-5 and TRBJ2-7, with TRBD2 identical over 11 bases. The CDR3 length is 15 residues. Germline V gene sequence: CDR1 MNHEY, CDR2 SVGAGI. J lost 3 bases, V lost 5 bases, and 6 bases had no gene match. CDR3 in amino acids: CASSITGTSGYEQYF. Here the CDR3 DNA reads TGTGCCAGCAGTATCACCGGGACTAGCGGCTACGAGCAGTACTTC.

The V gene is TRBV5-1, the J gene TRBJ2-7, with 7 bases that match TRBD2. In germline, CDR1 is SGHRS, CDR2 YFSETQ. This CDR3 spans 13 amino acids. With 4 bases clipped from V and 3 bases from J, the junction kept 4 bases outside the gene matches. The CDR3 coding sequence is TGCGCCAGCAGCCGGGAGGACGGCTACGAGCAGTACTTC. Its protein product is CASSREDGYEQYF.

The genes are TRBV7-2 and TRBJ2-7, with 10 bases lining up with TRBD1. CDR1 is SGHTA and CDR2 is FQGNSA in the germline V gene. The CDR3 covers 16 residues. V lost 5 bases and J lost 2; bases outside the gene matches: 9. The CDR3: CASSPATGTGAYEQYF. The CDR3 nucleotides are TGTGCCAGCAGCCCAGCGACCGGGACAGGGGCCTACGAGCAGTACTTC.

The J gene is TRBJ2-1, the V gene TRBV6-1, with TRBD2 matching over 14 bases. Unmatched junction bases numbered 7, after V lost 2 bases and J lost 7 bases. The germline CDR1 and CDR2 sequences are MNHNS and SASEGT. The CDR3 consists of 17 residues. The CDR3 DNA is TGTGCCAGCAGTGAAATTCGGGGGACTAGCGGGAGAAATGAGCAGTTCTTC. This codes for CASSEIRGTSGRNEQFF.

This chain joins TRBV9 and TRBJ2-7; 8 bases are shared with TRBD2. Germline V gene lookup returns CDR1 SGDLS and CDR2 YYNGEE. The CDR3 has 15 residues. After removal of 0 bases from V and 2 bases from J, the junction contained 4 bases not matched to a gene. The CDR3 protein is CASSVADSGTYEQYF. CDR3 nucleotides: TGTGCCAGCAGCGTAGCTGATAGCGGGACCTACGAGCAGTACTTC.

J is TRBJ1-2 and V is TRBV30; 8 nucleotides match TRBD1. The CDR3 sequence is 15 residues long. The ends lost 1 base at V and 4 bases at J; junction bases unmatched: 8. Germline V gene data show CDR1 as GTSNPN and CDR2 as SVGIG (reference sequence). The CDR3 bases are TGTGCCTGGAGTGCTAACAGGGGGATCGGCTATGGCTACACCTTC. Residues: CAWSANRGIGYGYTF.

This clone was observed at least ten times. The chain couples TRBV7-2 to TRBJ2-7; D is perhaps TRBD2 (6 bases). V was clipped by 7 bases and J by 0 bases, with 13 bases between them. Germline loops: CDR1 SGHTA, CDR2 FQGNSA. The CDR3 runs to 14 residues. The CDR3 bases are TGTGCCAGCACCCCGGGGACTCGCTCCTACGAGCAGTACTTC. This codes for CASTPGTRSYEQYF.

This chain connects TRBV7-3 to TRBJ2-7, with a tentative D call TRBD1 (6 bases). V was cut by 3 bases and J by 2 bases, with 14 bases left in between. The CDR3 loop spans 15 amino acids. The germline V gene encodes CDR1 SGHTA and CDR2 FQGTGA. CDR3 in amino acids: CASSLGAPATYEQYF. In DNA form, the CDR3 reads TGTGCCAGCAGCTTGGGGGCGCCCGCGACCTACGAGCAGTACTTC.

This sequence joins TRBV27 and TRBJ1-2; 7 bases align to TRBD1. The CDR3 is 15 amino acids. Trimming took 2 bases from V and 8 from J; bases not matched to a gene: 11. Germline values: CDR1 MNHEY, CDR2 SMNVEV (reference sequence). DNA of the CDR3: TGTGCCAGCAGTTTAACTGGTTCGGACAGGCCAGGCTACACCTTC. As protein: CASSLTGSDRPGYTF.

The rearrangement uses TRBV27 and TRBJ2-7, with a weak D call TRBD2 (5 bases). The length of the CDR3 is 11 residues. Germline-derived CDR1 and CDR2 are MNHEY and SMNVEV (reference sequence). The ends were cut back, 6 bases at V and 9 bases at J, with 12 bases in the middle. CDR3 nucleotides: TGTGCCAGCAGAGGGAGTTTGTCGCAGTACTTC. It translates to CASRGSLSQYF.

The V gene is TRBV24-1, the J gene TRBJ2-1, with 7 bases lining up with TRBD1. J gave up 2 bases and V 2 bases, and 2 bases lay outside the gene matches. Germline CDR1 reads KGHDR; CDR2 reads SFDVKD. This CDR3 has 15 amino acids. The CDR3 sequence is CATSDSDRTYNEQFF. CDR3 bases: TGTGCCACCAGTGATTCGGACAGGACCTACAATGAGCAGTTCTTC.

This chain connects TRBV11-2 to TRBJ1-1; TRBD1 is a possible D gene (5 bases). V was pared by 5 bases and J by 4 bases, with 14 bases between. The CDR3 runs 14 residues. Germline CDR1 SGHAT, CDR2 FQNNGV. The CDR3 DNA is TGTGCCAGCAGCCGTCTGGGGCGAGGCACTGAAGCTTTCTTT. Protein: CASSRLGRGTEAFF.

The chain combines TRBV11-2 with TRBJ2-1, with D perhaps TRBD1 (5 bases). The length of the CDR3 is 13 residues. Germline V CDR1 and CDR2: SGHAT, FQNNGV. The V end lost 1 base, the J end lost 10 bases, and 11 bases lay between the germline ends. The CDR3 sequence is CASSLAQGREQFF. CDR3 nucleotide sequence: TGTGCCAGCAGCTTAGCCCAGGGCCGCGAGCAGTTCTTC.

V is TRBV15 and J is TRBJ1-4; perhaps TRBD1 as D (5 bases). There are 14 residues in the CDR3. Trimming cost V 7 bases and J 7 bases, with 16 bases left between them. Germline CDR1 reads LNHNV; CDR2 reads YYDKDF (reference sequence). CDR3 DNA: TGTGCCACCACCGCGGAGGGGCTTGGTGAAAAACTGTTTTTT. This gives the protein CATTAEGLGEKLFF. The variable domain in full, with the rest retrieved from reference TRBV15 and TRBJ1-4, is DAMVIQNPRYQVTQFGKPVTLSCSQTLNHNVMYWYQQKSSQAPKLLFHYYDKDFNNEADTPDNFQSRRPNTSFCFLDIRSPGLGDTAMYLCATTAEGLGEKLFFGSGTQLSVL.

This clone has a single count. This chain uses TRBV5-4 with TRBJ2-1; D is perhaps TRBD2 (5 bases). This CDR3 is built from 15 residues. Germline CDR1 and CDR2: SGHNT and YYREEE (reference sequence). V dropped 0 bases and J dropped 0 bases, with 7 bases sitting between them. Written as DNA, the CDR3 is TGTGCCAGCAGCTTGGGGGAGAGCTCCTACAATGAGCAGTTCTTC. The encoded protein is CASSLGESSYNEQFF.

The gene calls are TRBV20-1 and TRBJ2-7; D is undetermined. Germline CDR1 DFQATT, CDR2 SNEGSKA (reference sequence). The CDR3 is 13 residues long. Trimming removed 3 bases at V and 6 bases at J, with 15 bases between. The CDR3 protein is CSASLGQMGEQYF. The CDR3, as DNA: TGCAGTGCTAGTCTAGGCCAGATGGGCGAGCAGTACTTC.

This clone showed up just once. The genes are TRBV10-1 and TRBJ2-1; 9 bases line up with TRBD1. The V gene end was trimmed by 3 bases and the J gene end by 8 bases; junction bases not matched to a gene: 8. Germline V CDR1 and CDR2: WNHNN, SYGVQD (reference sequence). This CDR3 has 15 amino acids. The CDR3 DNA is TGCGCCAGCAGTGATGGGACAGGGAGGATCGATGAGCAGTTCTTC. Residues: CASSDGTGRIDEQFF.

The chain has TRBV19 and TRBJ1-5, with unresolved D. V was cut by 2 bases and J by 11 bases, with 19 bases left in between. The CDR3 totals 15 residues. Germline V lookup: CDR1 LNHDA, CDR2 SQIVND (reference sequence). The CDR3 loop reads CASSISVEGLGAQHF. CDR3 coding DNA: TGTGCCAGTAGTATAAGTGTGGAAGGTCTCGGGGCCCAGCATTTT.

The CDR3 here is CSVTGTGQGETQYF. The CDR3 nucleotides read TGCAGCGTTACCGGGACAGGCCAGGGGGAGACCCAGTACTTC. The V call is TRBV29-1, the J call TRBJ2-5, with 8 bases that match TRBD1. V dropped 5 bases and J dropped 5; count of bases not matched to a gene: 10. The CDR3 is made up of 14 amino acids. Per the germline V gene, CDR1 is SQVTM and CDR2 is ANQGSEA.

This sequence joins TRBV14 and TRBJ1-1; the match to TRBD1 covers 7 bases. This CDR3 spans 15 amino acids. Trimming removed 2 bases from V and 0 bases from J; junction bases left unmatched: 3. Germline lookup yields CDR1 SGHDN and CDR2 FVKESK. CDR3 amino acids: CASSQQTGMNTEAFF. In DNA form, the CDR3 reads TGTGCCAGCAGCCAACAGACAGGGATGAACACTGAAGCTTTCTTT.

This chain links TRBV4-1 with TRBJ1-4, with 7 bases fitting TRBD1. CDR3 length: 17 residues. V lost 4 bases and J lost 1; bases outside the gene matches: 9. Germline values: CDR1 MGHRA, CDR2 YSYEKL. The CDR3 protein is CASSLLTGAETNEKLFF. As DNA, the CDR3 is TGCGCCAGCAGCCTCCTAACAGGGGCTGAAACTAATGAAAAACTGTTTTTT.

The rearrangement links TRBV5-4 to TRBJ2-1; 9 bases fit TRBD1. The germline CDR1 and CDR2 sequences are SGHNT and YYREEE (reference sequence). This CDR3 is 14 amino acids long. With V trimmed by 4 bases and J by 4 bases, 3 bases remained unmatched. The CDR3 nucleotides read TGTGCCAGCAGCCGGGACAGGGCATACAATGAGCAGTTCTTC. Translated: CASSRDRAYNEQFF.

V gene TRBV11-3 combines with J gene TRBJ1-5; D remains ambiguous. V shed 2 bases and J shed 6 bases, with 11 bases lying between them. The germline gives CDR1 SGHNT, CDR2 YENEEA. The CDR3 loop spans 14 amino acids. In DNA form, the CDR3 reads TGTGCCAGCAGCTTAAAAGGTCGCGGTCAGCCCCAGCATTTT. Residues: CASSLKGRGQPQHF.

This chain connects TRBV6-2 or TRBV6-3 to TRBJ1-1; 11 bases align to TRBD1. The junction had 5 bases not matched to a gene; V was cut back by 4 bases and J by 1 base. The CDR3 extends over 16 amino acids. The germline CDR1 and CDR2 sequences are MNHEY and SVGEGT. The CDR3 DNA sequence: TGTGCCAGCAGTTCTCCGGGACAGGGGGGGAACACTGAAGCTTTCTTT. This gives the protein CASSSPGQGGNTEAFF.

The genes are TRBV19 and TRBJ1-2, with 9 bases matching TRBD1. The V gene's germline CDR1 is LNHDA and CDR2 SQIVND (reference sequence). Trimming took 5 bases from V and 1 from J; bases not matched to a gene: 8. This CDR3 is built from 16 residues. CDR3 loop: CASSGYRTGDNYGYTF. CDR3 coding DNA: TGTGCCAGTAGTGGGTACAGGACAGGGGATAACTATGGCTACACCTTC.

CDR3 residues: CASSEGRGFVATNEKLFF. CDR3 nucleotides: TGTGCCAGCAGCGAGGGCAGGGGGTTTGTGGCAACTAATGAAAAACTGTTTTTT. This chain connects TRBV2 to TRBJ1-4, with 7 bases fitting TRBD1. V gave up 6 bases and J gave up 0 bases; unmatched junction bases: 13. The CDR3 extends over 18 amino acids. CDR1 and CDR2 from the germline V gene are SNHLY and FYNNEI.

The genes are TRBV7-2 and TRBJ1-2; D is perhaps TRBD1 (5 bases). Germline CDR1 is SGHTA and CDR2 is FQGNSA. This CDR3 spans 15 amino acids. The germline V and J ends were trimmed by 1 base and 1 base, with 10 bases remaining between them. The CDR3 is CASSLVAGVNYGYTF. In nucleotides, the CDR3 is TGTGCCAGCAGCTTAGTTGCGGGGGTTAACTATGGCTACACCTTC. The whole variable domain, filled in from reference TRBV7-2 and TRBJ1-2, reads GAGVSQSPSNKVTEKGKDVELRCDPISGHTALYWYRQSLGQGLEFLIYFQGNSAPDKSGLPSDRFSAERTGGSVSTLTIQRTQQEDSAVYLCASSLVAGVNYGYTFGSGTRLTVV.